This T cell receptor beta chain was captured in a study of PD-1 blockade in classical Hodgkin lymphoma. Study observations and caveats: As was reported, newly diagnosed patients showed lower baseline TCR diversity than healthy donors did. With respect to the repertoire differences, their causes, possibly disease activity or prior therapy, remain undefined.

This sample's time point: cycle 4 day 1 (C4D1), after 6 weeks of nivolumab. Every patient was affected by relapse after autologous stem cell transplantation, while exposure to brentuximab vedotin was not uniform. Concerning this clone itself: Antigen: not known.

Looked up from germline, CDR1 is MDHEN and CDR2 is SYDVKM. This CDR3 contains 13 residues. The J segment lost 10 bases and the V segment lost 5 bases, leaving 10 bases of the junction unmatched. Generated by immunoSEQ multiplex PCR, the TCRdb table keeps only in-frame clones and is missing some. This sample carries about 47,000 clones, over 70% of them seen once, and the ten largest clones take around 19%. This chain links TRBV28 with TRBJ1-1; 7 nucleotides match TRBD1. The sequencing used peripheral blood mononuclear cells (PBMCs), collected before the fourth cycle of nivolumab. The TCR comes from a human donor with classical Hodgkin lymphoma. The DNA of the CDR3 is TGTGCCAGCAGTAGCCACAGGGGACCAGGAGCTTTCTTT. Residues: CASSSHRGPGAFF.